This passage covers 27 T cell receptor beta chains from one sample sequenced in a study of blood T cell repertoires in COVID-19. Only in-frame clones appear in the TCRdb table, and some are missing; sequencing was by immunoSEQ multiplex PCR. The sample lists about 320,000 clones, roughly 90% occurring once. The sample comprised PBMCs or T cells enriched from blood (not recorded which). Receptors originate from a woman aged 30 to 39 who had been exposed to COVID-19.

The chain combines TRBV12-3 or TRBV12-4 with TRBJ2-1; D is possibly TRBD2 (7 bases). The CDR3 covers 12 residues. Trimming removed 5 bases at V and 10 bases at J, with 12 bases between. As DNA, the CDR3 is TGTGCCAGCAGTATAGGGGGGGTGGAGCAGTTCTTC. Translated: CASSIGGVEQFF.

The rearrangement links TRBV5-1 to TRBJ2-7, with 7 bases matching TRBD1. Trimming took 0 bases from V and 3 from J; bases not matched to a gene: 9. This CDR3 is built from 16 residues. Germline values: CDR1 SGHRS, CDR2 YFSETQ. CDR3: CASSLDGGQPIYEQYF. CDR3 nucleotide sequence: TGCGCCAGCAGCTTGGATGGGGGACAGCCGATCTACGAGCAGTACTTC.

J is TRBJ1-4 and V is TRBV4-1; 8 positions agree with TRBD1. The CDR3 runs 17 residues. Trimming took 5 bases from V and 8 from J; bases not matched to a gene: 16. Germline assignment: CDR1 MGHRA and CDR2 YSYEKL. DNA of the CDR3: TGCGCCAGCAGCGTAGACAGGGGTGGGGTGATCAACGAAAAACTGTTTTTT. Translating gives CASSVDRGGVINEKLFF.

V is TRBV5-6 and J is TRBJ1-2; D is uncertain. The V gene's germline CDR1 is SGHDT and CDR2 YYEEEE. The V end lost 0 bases, the J end lost 2 bases, and 11 bases lay between the germline ends. The CDR3 runs 15 residues. For the CDR3, the DNA is TGTGCCAGCAGCTTGGTTAGGACTGGAAACTATGGCTACACCTTC. It yields the protein CASSLVRTGNYGYTF.

This clone came up once. Other nucleotide sequences in the sample specify the same CDR3. J is TRBJ2-7 and V is TRBV9, with D perhaps matching TRBD2 (6 bases). The V end was cut by 2 bases, the J end by 0 bases, with 9 bases between. CDR3 length: 14 amino acids. Germline V gives CDR1 SGDLS, CDR2 YYNGEE. The CDR3 region has the DNA TGTGCCAGCAGCGTCGGGGGTAGCTCCTACGAGCAGTACTTC. Amino acids: CASSVGGSSYEQYF.

This sequence joins TRBV27 and TRBJ2-7; the match to TRBD1 covers 7 bases. V shed 1 base and J 7 bases; nucleotides not matched to a gene: 4. The CDR3 sequence is 13 residues long. The germline gives CDR1 MNHEY, CDR2 SMNVEV (reference sequence). The CDR3 DNA reads TGTGCCAGCAGTTTATGGGACAGCCAGGAGCAGTACTTC. Its protein product is CASSLWDSQEQYF.

CDR3 sequence: CASIFNAGGNTIYF. In nucleotides, the CDR3 is TGTGCCAGCATTTTCAACGCGGGAGGAAACACCATATATTTT. The rearrangement links TRBV6-5 to TRBJ1-3, with D unresolved. Trimming cost V 7 bases and J 4 bases, with 14 bases left between them. The CDR3 has 14 residues. The V gene's germline CDR1 is MNHEY and CDR2 SVGAGI.

The V call is TRBV4-2, the J call TRBJ1-2; a possible D gene is TRBD1 (5 bases). V was clipped by 2 bases and J by 2 bases, with 15 bases between them. The CDR3 spans 16 residues. Germline CDR1 LGHNA, CDR2 YNFKEQ. CDR3: CASSQHTGEPNYGYTF. CDR3 in DNA: TGTGCCAGCAGCCAACATACAGGAGAACCGAACTATGGCTACACCTTC.

The chain carries TRBV4-1 and TRBJ2-7, with TRBD1 matching 9 bases. The J segment lost 3 bases and the V segment lost 1 base, leaving 1 base of the junction unmatched. Germline V gene lookup returns CDR1 MGHRA and CDR2 YSYEKL. The length of the CDR3 is 14 residues. This CDR3 reads CASSQGQGVYEQYF. Written as DNA, the CDR3 is TGCGCCAGCAGCCAAGGACAGGGGGTCTACGAGCAGTACTTC.

The table lists this clone with a count of one. The chain carries TRBV11-3 and TRBJ2-1, with 8 nucleotides matching TRBD1. Trimming removed 5 bases from V and 0 bases from J; junction bases left unmatched: 9. The CDR3 extends over 17 amino acids. Germline V lookup: CDR1 SGHNT, CDR2 YENEEA. CDR3 nucleotide sequence: TGTGCCAGCAGCCACGGGACAGGATTGAGCTCCTACAATGAGCAGTTCTTC. Its protein is CASSHGTGLSSYNEQFF. Filled out from reference TRBV11-3 and TRBJ2-1, the complete variable domain reads EAGVVQSPRYKIIEKKQPVAFWCNPISGHNTLYWYLQNLGQGPELLIRYENEEAVDDSQLPKDRFSAERLKGVDSTLKIQPAELGDSAVYLCASSHGTGLSSYNEQFFGPGTRLTVL.

The chain couples TRBV19 to TRBJ2-4; unclear D gene. Trimming stripped 3 bases from V and 7 bases from J, with 10 bases between. CDR1 and CDR2 from the germline V gene are LNHDA and SQIVND (reference sequence). CDR3 size: 13 residues. CDR3 sequence: CASSMSMENIQYF. In nucleotides, the CDR3 is TGTGCCAGTAGTATGTCGATGGAGAACATTCAGTACTTC. Looking up the rest from reference TRBV19 and TRBJ2-4 gives the full variable domain: DGGITQSPKYLFRKEGQNVTLSCEQNLNHDAMYWYRQDPGQGLRLIYYSQIVNDFQKGDIAEGYSVSREKKESFPLTVTSAQKNPTAFYLCASSMSMENIQYFGAGTRLSVL.

This clone was seen once. V is TRBV19 and J is TRBJ2-2; D might be TRBD2 (5 bases). Germline assignment: CDR1 LNHDA and CDR2 SQIVND (reference sequence). V was clipped by 6 bases and J by 3 bases, with 17 bases between them. This CDR3 region has 16 residues. The CDR3 nucleotides are TGTGCCAGTAGAACGAACGGAGGCAGAGACACCGGGGAGCTGTTTTTT. Protein: CASRTNGGRDTGELFF. Drawing the rest from reference TRBV19 and TRBJ2-2, the complete variable domain is DGGITQSPKYLFRKEGQNVTLSCEQNLNHDAMYWYRQDPGQGLRLIYYSQIVNDFQKGDIAEGYSVSREKKESFPLTVTSAQKNPTAFYLCASRTNGGRDTGELFFGEGSRLTVL.

The genes are TRBV7-9 and TRBJ1-4; D not certain. V lost 2 bases, J lost 0 bases, and 10 bases lay in between. The germline gives CDR1 SEHNR, CDR2 FQNEAQ (reference sequence). The CDR3 sequence is 16 residues long. The CDR3 sequence: CASSLSVSATNEKLFF. The CDR3 DNA is TGTGCCAGCAGCTTATCGGTTTCTGCAACTAATGAAAAACTGTTTTTT.

The gene calls are TRBV3-1 (or the pseudogene TRBV3-2) and TRBJ1-1; D unclear. The germline V and J ends were trimmed by 0 bases and 6 bases, with 14 bases remaining between them. CDR3 length equals 15 residues. Germline CDR1 is LGHDT and CDR2 is YNNKEL (reference sequence). The CDR3 spells CASSQEAGRYPEAFF. CDR3 nucleotide sequence: TGTGCCAGCAGCCAAGAGGCGGGAAGGTACCCTGAAGCTTTCTTT.

V usage is TRBV4-1 and J usage is TRBJ2-5; weak D call: TRBD2 (6 bases). This CDR3 has 15 residues. Germline values: CDR1 MGHRA, CDR2 YSYEKL. Trimming took off 0 bases at V and 4 bases at J, with 12 bases between the two ends. CDR3 sequence: CASSQERRAAETQYF. CDR3 in DNA: TGCGCCAGCAGCCAAGAAAGGAGGGCCGCAGAGACCCAGTACTTC.

V and J are TRBV7-2 and TRBJ1-2; possible D gene TRBD1, 6 bases. Germline V lookup: CDR1 SGHTA, CDR2 FQGNSA. CDR3 length: 13 residues. Trimming took 5 bases from V and 2 from J, leaving 9 bases between them. The CDR3 loop is CASSTGTNYGYTF. The CDR3 nucleotides read TGTGCCAGCAGCACCGGGACAAACTATGGCTACACCTTC.

The CDR3 DNA is TGTGCCAGCAGCCTGTACCAGGGGGGCTACACCTTC. It codes for CASSLYQGGYTF. The V gene is TRBV2, the J gene TRBJ1-2; perhaps TRBD1 as D (6 bases). The CDR3 sequence is 12 residues long. Trimming took 6 bases from V and 8 from J, leaving 13 bases between them. The germline gives CDR1 SNHLY, CDR2 FYNNEI.

This clone was seen once. The rearrangement links TRBV7-8 to TRBJ2-5, with 7 nucleotides matching TRBD1. The CDR3 spans 16 residues. Trimming at V came to 4 bases and at J to 1 base, leaving 9 bases not matched to a gene. Germline V gene data show CDR1 as SGHVS and CDR2 as FQNEAQ. CDR3: CASSSTGIAPQETQYF. DNA for the CDR3: TGTGCCAGCAGCTCGACAGGGATTGCCCCCCAAGAGACCCAGTACTTC.

This chain connects TRBV6-5 to TRBJ2-5; D not certain. With 8 bases removed from V and 5 bases from J, the gap between germline ends came to 9 bases. Per germline, CDR1 MNHEY and CDR2 SVGAGI. The CDR3 extends over 11 amino acids. The CDR3 nucleotides read TGTGCCAGCGGAGAGGCGGAGACCCAGTACTTC. Its translation is CASGEAETQYF.

This chain uses TRBV6-5 with TRBJ2-3; 9 bases match TRBD1. The CDR3 loop spans 15 amino acids. With 6 bases clipped from V and 4 bases from J, the junction kept 8 bases outside the gene matches. Germline CDR1 is MNHEY and CDR2 is SVGAGI. CDR3 in DNA: TGTGCCAGCAGGATCCGGGACAGGGAGGCAGATACGCAGTATTTT. It translates to CASRIRDREADTQYF.

The chain is built from TRBV5-1 and TRBJ1-3; no reliable D call. Germline V lookup: CDR1 SGHRS, CDR2 YFSETQ. Between the trimmed V and J ends, which lost 0 bases and 4 bases, there was a span of 8 bases. There are 14 residues in the CDR3. CDR3 sequence reads: CASSLGATGNTIYF. The CDR3 DNA reads as TGCGCCAGCAGCTTGGGGGCGACAGGAAACACCATATATTTT.

Worth noting for this clone: Other nucleotide sequences from this sample produce the same CDR3. The J gene is TRBJ1-1, the V gene TRBV6-5; D is perhaps TRBD1 (5 bases). The CDR3 is 13 residues long. Deletions cut 8 bases from V and 1 base from J, with 11 bases between. CDR1 MNHEY and CDR2 SVGAGI come from the germline V gene. The DNA of the CDR3 is TGTGCCAGCTCTTTAGACAGGAACACTGAAGCTTTCTTT. Translation gives CASSLDRNTEAFF.

The J gene is TRBJ2-4, the V gene TRBV5-1, with 9 nucleotides matching TRBD1. V was clipped by 2 bases and J by 8 bases; unmatched bases: 8. This CDR3 contains 15 residues. Germline CDR1 reads SGHRS; CDR2 reads YFSETQ. The CDR3 coding sequence is TGCGCCAGCAGCTTACAGGGGGCGGTTTTTGACATTCAGTACTTC. Protein: CASSLQGAVFDIQYF.

This clone was seen only once. The V and J genes are TRBV10-2 and TRBJ1-1; 8 nucleotides line up with TRBD1. V shed 8 bases and J 2 bases; nucleotides not matched to a gene: 4. CDR3 length: 13 amino acids. Germline CDR1 reads WSHSY; CDR2 reads SAAADI. This chain's CDR3 is CASSGQGNTEAFF. CDR3 DNA: TGCGCCAGCTCCGGACAGGGAAACACTGAAGCTTTCTTT.

The table lists this clone with a count of one. The chain combines TRBV7-7 with TRBJ2-6, with a tentative D call TRBD1 (5 bases). With 4 bases removed from V and 3 bases from J, the gap between germline ends came to 19 bases. There are 18 residues in the CDR3. Looked up from germline, CDR1 is SSHAT and CDR2 is FNYEAQ (reference sequence). CDR3 nucleotide sequence: TGTGCCAGCAGCTCTGTATGGTGGGGCTCAGGTGGGGCCAACGTCCTGACTTTC. Translated: CASSSVWWGSGGANVLTF. The full variable domain, its missing parts supplied by reference TRBV7-7 and TRBJ2-6, is GAGVSQSPRYKVTKRGQDVTLRCDPISSHATLYWYQQALGQGPEFLTYFNYEAQPDKSGLPSDRFSAERPEGSISTLTIQRTEQRDSAMYRCASSSVWWGSGGANVLTFGAGSRLTVL.

V usage is TRBV13 and J usage is TRBJ1-1; 7 positions match TRBD1. This CDR3 is built from 14 residues. Germline V CDR1 and CDR2: PRHDT, FYEKMQ (reference sequence). J lost 6 bases, V lost 5 bases, and 9 bases had no gene match. CDR3 protein: CASSRQQGHPEAFF. The CDR3 bases are TGTGCCAGCAGCCGGCAACAGGGGCACCCTGAAGCTTTCTTT.

The table lists this clone with a count of one. J is TRBJ1-3 and V is TRBV28, with D unclear. This CDR3 comprises 12 residues. V was clipped by 6 bases and J by 2 bases, with 5 bases between them. The germline gives CDR1 MDHEN, CDR2 SYDVKM. CDR3 in amino acids: CASSPAGNTIYF. CDR3 in DNA: TGTGCCAGCAGCCCAGCTGGAAACACCATATATTTT. Supplemented by reference TRBV28 and TRBJ1-3, the full variable domain reads DVKVTQSSRYLVKRTGEKVFLECVQDMDHENMFWYRQDPGLGLRLIYFSYDVKMKEKGDIPEGYSVSREKKERFSLILESASTNQTSMYLCASSPAGNTIYFGEGSWLTVV.